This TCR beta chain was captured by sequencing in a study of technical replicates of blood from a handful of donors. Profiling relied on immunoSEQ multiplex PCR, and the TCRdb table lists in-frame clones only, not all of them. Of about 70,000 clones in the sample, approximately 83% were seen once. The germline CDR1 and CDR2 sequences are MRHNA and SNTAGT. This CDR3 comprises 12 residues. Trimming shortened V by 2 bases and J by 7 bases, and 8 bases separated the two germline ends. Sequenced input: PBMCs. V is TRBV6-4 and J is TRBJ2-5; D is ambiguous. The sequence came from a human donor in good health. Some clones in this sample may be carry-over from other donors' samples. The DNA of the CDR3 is TGTGCCAGCAGTGACGACGGCGGGACCCAGTACTTC. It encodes CASSDDGGTQYF.